A single sample gave rise to the 20 T cell receptor beta chains below, sequenced in a study of blood T cell repertoires in COVID-19. Profiling relied on immunoSEQ multiplex PCR, and the TCRdb table lists in-frame clones only, not all of them. The sample includes a few hundred thousand clones, roughly 90% of them seen just once. The sequenced material came from peripheral blood. The receptors derive from a man younger than 45 with acute or convalescent COVID-19.

The chain joins TRBV2 to TRBJ2-7; TRBD1 matches at 12 bases. The CDR3 is 15 residues long. The junction had 10 bases not matched to a gene; V was cut back by 6 bases and J by 7 bases. Germline V gene data show CDR1 as SNHLY and CDR2 as FYNNEI. As DNA, the CDR3 is TGTGCCAGCAGAAGTCCGGGACAGGGGGCAGGAGAGCAGTACTTC. Protein: CASRSPGQGAGEQYF.

The rearrangement uses TRBV28 and TRBJ1-2, with 9 bases lining up with TRBD1. With V trimmed by 1 base and J by 8 bases, 5 bases remained unmatched. CDR3 length: 14 amino acids. Germline lookup yields CDR1 MDHEN and CDR2 SYDVKM. The CDR3: CASSLSGQGSGYTF. DNA for the CDR3: TGTGCCAGCAGTTTATCGGGACAGGGTTCGGGCTACACCTTC.

The V gene is TRBV2, the J gene TRBJ1-3; TRBD1 might be the D (6 bases). Between the trimmed V and J ends, which lost 7 bases and 2 bases, there was a span of 12 bases. Germline V gene sequence: CDR1 SNHLY, CDR2 FYNNEI. This CDR3 region has 14 residues. The CDR3 protein is CASITGNPGNTIYF. The CDR3 DNA sequence: TGTGCCAGCATTACAGGGAATCCTGGAAACACCATATATTTT. The variable domain in full, with the rest retrieved from reference TRBV2 and TRBJ1-3, is EPEVTQTPSHQVTQMGQEVILRCVPISNHLYFYWYRQILGQKVEFLVSFYNNEISEKSEIFDDQFSVERPDGSNFTLKIRSTKLEDSAMYFCASITGNPGNTIYFGEGSWLTVV.

This chain's CDR3 is CASSQGYQPQHF. In nucleotides, the CDR3 is TGTGCCAGCAGTCAGGGTTATCAGCCCCAGCATTTT. V usage is TRBV12-3 or TRBV12-4 and J usage is TRBJ1-5, with TRBD1 as a possible D gene (5 bases). V was shortened by 5 bases and J by 5 bases, with 7 bases between the two germline ends. The CDR3 consists of 12 residues.

The chain combines TRBV28 with TRBJ2-7; the match to TRBD2 covers 10 bases. The germline V gene has CDR1 MDHEN and CDR2 SYDVKM. With 5 bases clipped from V and 2 bases from J, the junction kept 12 bases outside the gene matches. This CDR3 comprises 17 residues. The CDR3 protein is CASSPLEEREGTYEQYF. In DNA form, the CDR3 reads TGTGCCAGCAGTCCACTTGAGGAGCGGGAGGGGACCTACGAGCAGTACTTC.

The chain uses TRBV6-5 and TRBJ1-4; D not resolved. CDR1 MNHEY and CDR2 SVGAGI come from the germline V gene. This CDR3 spans 15 amino acids. Trimming took 0 bases from V and 8 from J, leaving 13 bases between them. The CDR3 sequence is CASSYSLTKWEKLFF. CDR3 sequence (DNA): TGTGCCAGCAGTTACTCGTTAACAAAATGGGAAAAACTGTTTTTT.

The CDR3 nucleotides are TGTGCCAGCAGTCGGACAGGGGAAGGCTACACCTTC. Its protein product is CASSRTGEGYTF. The rearrangement uses TRBV12-3 or TRBV12-4 and TRBJ1-2; 9 nucleotides agree with TRBD1. V gave up 5 bases and J gave up 8 bases; unmatched junction bases: 3. The CDR3 is made up of 12 amino acids.

The genes are TRBV27 and TRBJ2-1; 7 nucleotides match TRBD2. Germline V CDR1 and CDR2: MNHEY, SMNVEV (reference sequence). This CDR3 spans 18 amino acids. The trim removed 3 bases at V and 11 bases at J, leaving 22 bases unmatched. The CDR3 nucleotides read TGTGCCAGCAGTTTCGCTAGCGGAGCCTGGCGTCCTACAATGAAGCAGTTCTTC. This gives the protein CASSFASGAWRPTMKQFF.

The genes are TRBV4-2 and TRBJ1-6; tentatively, D is TRBD1 (6 bases). The CDR3 sequence is 12 residues long. The V end was cut by 4 bases, the J end by 8 bases, with 6 bases between. From germline, CDR1 is LGHNA and CDR2 YNFKEQ. The CDR3 loop reads CASSRQDSPLHF. The DNA for the CDR3 is TGTGCCAGCAGCCGACAGGATTCACCCCTCCACTTT.

The V call is TRBV3-1 (or the pseudogene TRBV3-2), the J call TRBJ1-3; the D is unclear. CDR3 length equals 16 residues. Germline loops: CDR1 LGHDT, CDR2 YNNKEL (reference sequence). Trimming left V 1 base short and J 1 base short, with 11 bases between. In DNA, the CDR3 is TGTGCCAGCAGCCAAGGATTGACACGGTCTGGAAACACCATATATTTT. Protein: CASSQGLTRSGNTIYF.

This sequence joins TRBV11-2 and TRBJ2-1; 8 bases are shared with TRBD1. The CDR3 is 15 residues long. Germline lookup yields CDR1 SGHAT and CDR2 FQNNGV. The J segment lost 3 bases and the V segment lost 5 bases, leaving 6 bases of the junction unmatched. For the CDR3, the DNA is TGTGCCAGCAGCACATACAGGGGGAGCTACAATGAGCAGTTCTTC. Its translation is CASSTYRGSYNEQFF.

DNA of the CDR3: TGTGCCAGCAGCTTGGTAGAGGGGGCTCCTCCTGGCTACACCTTC. This gives the protein CASSLVEGAPPGYTF. The genes are TRBV5-4 and TRBJ1-2, with 7 nucleotides matching TRBD1. Germline CDR1 reads SGHNT; CDR2 reads YYREEE (reference sequence). V shed 0 bases and J 7 bases; nucleotides not matched to a gene: 9. CDR3 length: 15 amino acids.

The chain employs TRBV7-3 and TRBJ2-5; 13 bases match TRBD2. Germline V gene sequence: CDR1 SGHTA, CDR2 FQGTGA. This CDR3 contains 16 residues. V dropped 5 bases and J dropped 5; count of bases not matched to a gene: 8. The CDR3, as DNA: TGTGCCAGCAGCCCGACTAGCGGGGGGCGTGGGGAGACCCAGTACTTC. This gives the protein CASSPTSGGRGETQYF. The variable domain in full, with the rest retrieved from reference TRBV7-3 and TRBJ2-5, is GAGVSQTPSNKVTEKGKYVELRCDPISGHTALYWYRQSLGQGPEFLIYFQGTGAADDSGLPNDRFFAVRPEGSVSTLKIQRTERGDSAVYLCASSPTSGGRGETQYFGPGTRLLVL.

The rearrangement joins TRBV19 to TRBJ2-7, with 8 positions matching TRBD1. The V segment lost 6 bases and the J segment 5 bases; nucleotides outside the gene matches: 9. The CDR3 runs to 14 residues. The germline V gene has CDR1 LNHDA and CDR2 SQIVND (reference sequence). The CDR3 region has the DNA TGTGCCAGTAGGCCTCAGGGGGCGCGGGACGAGCAGTACTTC. It codes for CASRPQGARDEQYF.

This clone was seen once. V is TRBV5-1 and J is TRBJ2-6; possibly TRBD2 for D (5 bases). V was trimmed by 9 bases and J by 1 base, leaving 14 bases between them. This CDR3 comprises 15 residues. Germline V CDR1 and CDR2: SGHRS, YFSETQ. In DNA, the CDR3 is TGCGCCACCGCCATGGGAGATTCTGGGGCCAACGTCCTGACTTTC. This sequence encodes CATAMGDSGANVLTF. Drawing the rest from reference TRBV5-1 and TRBJ2-6, the complete variable domain is KAGVTQTPRYLIKTRGQQVTLSCSPISGHRSVSWYQQTPGQGLQFLFEYFSETQRNKGNFPGRFSGRQFSNSRSEMNVSTLELGDSALYLCATAMGDSGANVLTFGAGSRLTVL.

For this clone: This sample includes further DNA sequences coding for the same CDR3. V usage is TRBV7-9 and J usage is TRBJ2-1; TRBD1 agrees at 8 bases. The germline gives CDR1 SEHNR, CDR2 FQNEAQ (reference sequence). V was pared by 4 bases and J by 5 bases, with 7 bases of the junction left unmatched. The CDR3 has 15 amino acids. The CDR3 DNA is TGTGCCAGCAGCTCCGGACAGGGTGTCCACAATGAGCAGTTCTTC. This sequence encodes CASSSGQGVHNEQFF. The full variable domain, its missing parts supplied by reference TRBV7-9 and TRBJ2-1, is DTGVSQNPRHKITKRGQNVTFRCDPISEHNRLYWYRQTLGQGPEFLTYFQNEAQLEKSRLLSDRFSAERPKGSFSTLEIQRTEQGDSAMYLCASSSGQGVHNEQFFGPGTRLTVL.

The DNA for the CDR3 is TGTGCCAGCAGCTTACCGACAGCCCCCATCGGAAATGAGCAGTTCTTC. Protein product: CASSLPTAPIGNEQFF. The chain joins TRBV7-6 to TRBJ2-1; tentative D call: TRBD1 (5 bases). Germline V gives CDR1 SGHVS, CDR2 FNYEAQ. V gave up 2 bases and J gave up 7 bases, with 18 bases separating them. The CDR3 sequence is 16 residues long.

CDR3 sequence: CASSLLSLTDTQYF. The DNA for the CDR3 is TGCGCCAGCAGCTTGTTGTCACTCACAGATACGCAGTATTTT. The rearrangement joins TRBV5-1 to TRBJ2-3; no firm D call. With 1 base removed from V and 2 bases from J, the gap between germline ends came to 8 bases. The germline gives CDR1 SGHRS, CDR2 YFSETQ. This CDR3 is 14 amino acids long.

The CDR3 DNA sequence: TGTGCCAGCAGTACCCCGCAGATGAATTCACCCCTCCACTTT. Its translation is CASSTPQMNSPLHF. This chain links TRBV6-5 with TRBJ1-6; no reliable D call. In germline, CDR1 is MNHEY, CDR2 SVGAGI. The CDR3 spans 14 residues. Trimming stripped 5 bases from V and 7 bases from J, with 12 bases between.

The CDR3 nucleotides read TGTGCCAGCAGCGTAGAATTTACCGCAGGTAGATATGGCTACACCTTC. Its protein is CASSVEFTAGRYGYTF. This chain joins TRBV9 and TRBJ1-2; the D is unclear. The CDR3 sequence is 16 residues long. In germline, CDR1 is SGDLS, CDR2 YYNGEE. The V gene lost 0 bases and the J gene lost 5 bases, with 17 bases spanning the gap.